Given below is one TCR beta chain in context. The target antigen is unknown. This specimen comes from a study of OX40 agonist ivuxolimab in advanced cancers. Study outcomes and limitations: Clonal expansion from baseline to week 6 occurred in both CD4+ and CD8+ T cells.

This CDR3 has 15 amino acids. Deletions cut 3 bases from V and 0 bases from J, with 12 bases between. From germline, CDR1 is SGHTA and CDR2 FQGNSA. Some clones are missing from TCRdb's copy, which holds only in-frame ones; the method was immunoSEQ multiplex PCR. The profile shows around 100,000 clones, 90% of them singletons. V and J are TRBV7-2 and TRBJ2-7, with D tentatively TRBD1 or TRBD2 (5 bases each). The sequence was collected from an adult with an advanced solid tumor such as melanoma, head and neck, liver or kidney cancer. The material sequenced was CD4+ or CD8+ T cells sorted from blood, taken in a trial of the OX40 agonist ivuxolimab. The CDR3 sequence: CASSFGTRSSYEQYF. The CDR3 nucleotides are TGTGCCAGCAGCTTCGGGACCAGAAGCTCCTACGAGCAGTACTTC.